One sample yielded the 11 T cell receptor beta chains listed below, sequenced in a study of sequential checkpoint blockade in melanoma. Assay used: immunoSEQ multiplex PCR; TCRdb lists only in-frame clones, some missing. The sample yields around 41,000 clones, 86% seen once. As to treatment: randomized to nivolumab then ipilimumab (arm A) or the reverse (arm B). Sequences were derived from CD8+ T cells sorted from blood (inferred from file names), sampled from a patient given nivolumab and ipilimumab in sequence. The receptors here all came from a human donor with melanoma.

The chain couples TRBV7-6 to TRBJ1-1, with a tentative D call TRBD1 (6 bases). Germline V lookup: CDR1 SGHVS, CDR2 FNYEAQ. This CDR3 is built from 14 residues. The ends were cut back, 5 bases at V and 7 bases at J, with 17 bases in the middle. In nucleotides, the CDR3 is TGTGCCAGCAGCCCCGCGAGGGAAGGGGGTGAAGCTTTCTTT. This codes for CASSPAREGGEAFF.

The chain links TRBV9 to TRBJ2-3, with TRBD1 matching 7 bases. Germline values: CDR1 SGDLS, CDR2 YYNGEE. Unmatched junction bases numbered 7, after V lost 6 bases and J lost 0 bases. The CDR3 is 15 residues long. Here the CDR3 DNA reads TGTGCCAGCACCCGCCCGGGACAGAGCACAGATACGCAGTATTTT. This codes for CASTRPGQSTDTQYF.

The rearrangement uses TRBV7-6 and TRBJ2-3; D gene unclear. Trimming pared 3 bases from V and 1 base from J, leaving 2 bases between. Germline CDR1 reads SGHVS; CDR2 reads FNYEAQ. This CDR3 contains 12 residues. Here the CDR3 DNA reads TGTGCCAGCAGCTTCGGCACAGATACGCAGTATTTT. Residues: CASSFGTDTQYF.

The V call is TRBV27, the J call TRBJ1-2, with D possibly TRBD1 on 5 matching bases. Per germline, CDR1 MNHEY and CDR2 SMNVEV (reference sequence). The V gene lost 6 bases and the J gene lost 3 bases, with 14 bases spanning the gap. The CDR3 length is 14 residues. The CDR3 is CASRTRGKDYGYTF. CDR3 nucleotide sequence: TGTGCCAGCAGGACCCGGGGGAAGGACTATGGCTACACCTTC.

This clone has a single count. This CDR3 is CASSQDGELAGGNEQFF. CDR3 in DNA: TGTGCCAGCAGCCAAGATGGGGAACTAGCGGGAGGCAATGAGCAGTTCTTC. The chain joins TRBV4-2 to TRBJ2-1; the match to TRBD2 covers 12 bases. Trimming took 0 bases from V and 6 from J; bases not matched to a gene: 6. From germline, CDR1 is LGHNA and CDR2 YNFKEQ. The CDR3 is 17 amino acids.

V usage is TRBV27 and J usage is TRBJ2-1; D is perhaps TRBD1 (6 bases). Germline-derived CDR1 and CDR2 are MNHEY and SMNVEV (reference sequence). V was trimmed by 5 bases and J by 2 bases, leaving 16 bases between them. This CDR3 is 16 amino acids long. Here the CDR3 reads CASSPQGRATYNEQFF. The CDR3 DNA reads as TGTGCCAGCAGTCCACAGGGCAGGGCAACCTACAATGAGCAGTTCTTC.

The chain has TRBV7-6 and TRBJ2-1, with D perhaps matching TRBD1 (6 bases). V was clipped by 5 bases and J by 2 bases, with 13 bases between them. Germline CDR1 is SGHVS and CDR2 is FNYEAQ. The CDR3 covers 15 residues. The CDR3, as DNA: TGTGCCAGCAGCCGCCGGGACACTACCTACAATGAGCAGTTCTTC. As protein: CASSRRDTTYNEQFF.

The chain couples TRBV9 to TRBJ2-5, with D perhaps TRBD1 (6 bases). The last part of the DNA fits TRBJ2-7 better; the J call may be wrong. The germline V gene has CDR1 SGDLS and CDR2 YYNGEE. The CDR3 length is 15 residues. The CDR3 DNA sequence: TGTGCCAGCAGCGTCACAGGGTTGGGCTCCTACGAGCAGTACTTC. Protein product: CASSVTGLGSYEQYF.

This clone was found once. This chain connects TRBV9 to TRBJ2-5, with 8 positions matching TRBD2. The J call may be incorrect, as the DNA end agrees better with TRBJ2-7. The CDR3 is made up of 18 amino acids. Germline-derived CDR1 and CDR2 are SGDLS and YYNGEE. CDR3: CASSAQPGGLRGGYEQYF. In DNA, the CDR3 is TGTGCCAGCAGCGCGCAGCCGGGGGGGCTTAGAGGTGGCTACGAGCAGTACTTC.

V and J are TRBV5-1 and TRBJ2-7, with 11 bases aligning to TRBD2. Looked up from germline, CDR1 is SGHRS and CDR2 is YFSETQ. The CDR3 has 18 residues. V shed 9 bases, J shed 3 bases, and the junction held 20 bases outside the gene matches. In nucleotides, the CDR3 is TGCGCCACTCCCCCGGGTCTAGCGGGAGGATCAACCGACTACGAGCAGTACGTC. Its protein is CATPPGLAGGSTDYEQYV.

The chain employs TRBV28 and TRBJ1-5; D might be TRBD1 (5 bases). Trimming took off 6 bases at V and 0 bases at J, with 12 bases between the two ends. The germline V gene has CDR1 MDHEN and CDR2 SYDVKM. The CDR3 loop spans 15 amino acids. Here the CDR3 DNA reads TGTGCCAGCAGAACACGGGACTATAGCAATCAGCCCCAGCATTTT. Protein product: CASRTRDYSNQPQHF.